A single sample is the source of the 20 T cell receptor beta chains below, sequenced in a study of T cells after yellow fever vaccination. TCRdb analysed the 5' RACE reads with MiXCR anew, one entry per CDR3 protein. The sample lists fewer than 450,000 distinct CDR3 sequences; less than 9.5% were seen once. The sequencing used PBMCs, collected about 49 days after the first yellow fever vaccination. Receptor source: a man aged 18-30 years who received the YFV17D yellow fever vaccine.

This clonotype was recorded many times. The chain has TRBV5-1 and TRBJ2-1; possible D gene TRBD2, 6 bases. V lost 0 bases and J 3 bases, leaving 7 bases between the germline ends. Germline V gene data show CDR1 as SGHRS and CDR2 as YFSETQ. The CDR3 is 14 residues long. The DNA of the CDR3 is TGCGCCAGCAGCTTGGTCGGGGGCTACAATGAGCAGTTCTTC. This codes for CASSLVGGYNEQFF.

This rearrangement joins TRBV24-1 to TRBJ2-3; 7 nucleotides line up with TRBD1. Per germline, CDR1 KGHDR and CDR2 SFDVKD. CDR3 length: 15 amino acids. V lost 4 bases and J lost 9; bases outside the gene matches: 12. This CDR3 is CATSESRDSLFTQYF. CDR3 sequence (DNA): TGTGCCACCAGTGAGAGCCGGGACAGCCTTTTCACGCAGTATTTT.

DNA for the CDR3: TGTGCCAGCAGCCCACGCCATTCAGAGACCCAGTACTTC. The encoded protein is CASSPRHSETQYF. The chain has TRBV21-1 and TRBJ2-5. TRBV21-1 is a known pseudogene. The CDR3 is 13 amino acids.

This clonotype was detected many times. The V call is TRBV4-3, the J call TRBJ2-4; D is unclear. The germline gives CDR1 LGHNA, CDR2 YSLEER. The CDR3 is 16 residues long. V was pared by 0 bases and J by 0 bases, with 9 bases between. CDR3 in DNA: TGCGCCAGCAGCCAAGAAGTGCCAGTAGCCAAAAACATTCAGTACTTC. Translating gives CASSQEVPVAKNIQYF.

This clonotype was observed a few times. This chain connects TRBV27 to TRBJ1-5; 9 nucleotides match TRBD1. Trimming at V came to 6 bases and at J to 1 base, leaving 4 bases not matched to a gene. Germline values: CDR1 MNHEY, CDR2 SMNVEV (reference sequence). The CDR3 covers 15 residues. CDR3 coding DNA: TGTGCCAGCAGGTCAGGACAGGGGAGCAATCAGCCCCAGCATTTT. This gives the protein CASRSGQGSNQPQHF.

This clonotype was seen at least ten times. This chain joins TRBV5-1 and TRBJ2-5; 10 bases agree with TRBD2. The V gene's germline CDR1 is SGHRS and CDR2 YFSETQ. Trimming cost V 4 bases and J 3 bases; bases outside gene matches: 3. The CDR3 consists of 14 residues. The CDR3 is CASSPSGGEETQYF. In DNA, the CDR3 is TGCGCCAGCAGCCCTAGCGGGGGCGAAGAGACCCAGTACTTC.

This clonotype was counted at least ten times. This rearrangement joins TRBV6-5 to TRBJ2-2; 7 bases map to TRBD1. The V gene's germline CDR1 is MNHEY and CDR2 SVGAGI. Unmatched junction bases numbered 3, after V lost 0 bases and J lost 5 bases. The CDR3 loop spans 15 amino acids. The CDR3 nucleotides are TGTGCCAGCAGTTACTCGACAGGGACGACCGGGGAGCTGTTTTTT. Translating gives CASSYSTGTTGELFF.

The chain couples TRBV28 to TRBJ2-5; possibly TRBD1 for D (6 bases). The CDR3 consists of 15 residues. The V and J ends lost 1 base and 6 bases respectively, with 15 bases between them. Germline lookup yields CDR1 MDHEN and CDR2 SYDVKM. CDR3 region: CASSLSVGAGKTQYF. The CDR3 region has the DNA TGTGCCAGCAGTTTATCTGTGGGGGCAGGGAAGACCCAGTACTTC.

There are many counts of this clonotype. The genes are TRBV5-1 and TRBJ2-3; D not certain. V was cut by 0 bases and J by 0 bases, with 11 bases left in between. This CDR3 has 16 residues. The germline gives CDR1 SGHRS, CDR2 YFSETQ. The DNA of the CDR3 is TGCGCCAGCAGCTTGGGGGGAATGACTAGCACAGATACGCAGTATTTT. Its protein is CASSLGGMTSTDTQYF.

In DNA, the CDR3 is TGCAGTGCTAGAGGGAGGGGTGCCCGCTATGAGCAGTTCTTC. Translating gives CSARGRGARYEQFF. The chain joins TRBV20-1 to TRBJ2-1; perhaps TRBD2 as D (6 bases). CDR3 size: 14 residues. Germline V gives CDR1 DFQATT, CDR2 SNEGSKA (reference sequence). Between the trimmed V and J ends, which lost 1 base and 8 bases, there was a span of 15 bases.

There are a few counts of this clonotype. The CDR3 nucleotides read TGTGCCAGCAGCTTATCCGGGGCCCGAGAGACCCAGTACTTC. Translation: CASSLSGARETQYF. This chain uses TRBV7-7 with TRBJ2-5; D may be TRBD1 or TRBD2 (5 bases each). Trimming removed 2 bases from V and 4 bases from J, with 11 bases in between. This CDR3 contains 14 residues. Germline V gene lookup returns CDR1 SSHAT and CDR2 FNYEAQ (reference sequence).

With regard to this clonotype: It may be a read error: a sequence one base away is much more abundant. V gene TRBV7-8 combines with J gene TRBJ2-6; possible D gene TRBD2, 7 bases. CDR3 length: 18 residues. Germline CDR1 reads SGHVS; CDR2 reads FQNEAQ. CDR3 DNA: TGTGCCAGCAGCTCTGAGACAGACTTGGGGAGGGGGGACAACGTCCTGACTTTC. Protein: CASSSETDLGRGDNVLTF.

A few counts support this clonotype. This chain uses TRBV7-9 with TRBJ1-6; D remains unclear. Germline CDR1 is SEHNR and CDR2 is FQNEAQ (reference sequence). V gave up 8 bases and J gave up 6 bases, with 17 bases separating them. This CDR3 comprises 15 residues. CDR3 nucleotides: TGTGCCAGCTCAAGGAGAAGTCAGATTAATTCACCCCTCCACTTT. This gives the protein CASSRRSQINSPLHF.

A few counts support this clonotype. The chain employs TRBV7-2 and TRBJ1-2; D possibly corresponds to TRBD1 (6 bases). Germline CDR1 and CDR2: SGHTA and FQGNSA. The CDR3 extends over 15 amino acids. V lost 1 base, J lost 4 bases, and 13 bases lay in between. CDR3 residues: CASSLVRGAGYGYTF. In nucleotides, the CDR3 is TGTGCCAGCAGCTTAGTTCGGGGGGCAGGCTATGGCTACACCTTC.

The chain joins TRBV20-1 to TRBJ1-6; perhaps TRBD1 as D (6 bases). With 5 bases removed from V and 4 bases from J, the gap between germline ends came to 9 bases. CDR3 length: 13 amino acids. Germline assignment: CDR1 DFQATT and CDR2 SNEGSKA (reference sequence). CDR3 sequence (DNA): TGCAGTGCTGAGACAGGTTATAATTCACCCCTCCACTTT. This codes for CSAETGYNSPLHF.

This clonotype was counted only a few times. The chain combines TRBV7-6 with TRBJ2-2, with D uncertain. V gave up 5 bases and J gave up 2 bases, with 12 bases separating them. Germline assignment: CDR1 SGHVS and CDR2 FNYEAQ. CDR3 length: 15 residues. CDR3 bases: TGTGCCAGCAGCGGGCCGGACCATAACACCGGGGAGCTGTTTTTT. Protein: CASSGPDHNTGELFF. The entire variable domain, with the rest obtained from reference TRBV7-6 and TRBJ2-2, is as follows: GAGVSQSPRYKVTKRGQDVALRCDPISGHVSLYWYRQALGQGPEFLTYFNYEAQQDKSGLPNDRFSAERPEGSISTLTIQRTEQRDSAMYRCASSGPDHNTGELFFGEGSRLTVL.

This clonotype was seen a few times. The V and J genes are TRBV12-3 or TRBV12-4 and TRBJ2-1; 15 bases align to TRBD2. The junction had 2 bases not matched to a gene; V was cut back by 5 bases and J by 0 bases. The CDR3 is 17 residues long. For the CDR3, the DNA is TGTGCCAGCAGTGGGACTAGCGGGGGGAGCTCCTACAATGAGCAGTTCTTC. Translation: CASSGTSGGSSYNEQFF.

V usage is TRBV7-9 and J usage is TRBJ1-6; maybe TRBD1 (5 bases). CDR3 size: 15 residues. CDR1 and CDR2 (germline): SEHNR, FQNEAQ (reference sequence). Trimming cost V 5 bases and J 9 bases, with 17 bases left between them. DNA for the CDR3: TGTGCCAGCAGCGTGGGACGTCCGGGGGGTTCACCCCTCCACTTT. It codes for CASSVGRPGGSPLHF.

This clonotype was seen a few times. This chain connects TRBV2 to TRBJ1-2; 7 bases fit TRBD1. The V gene end was trimmed by 8 bases and the J gene end by 13 bases; junction bases not matched to a gene: 16. The CDR3 loop spans 13 amino acids. Germline V gives CDR1 SNHLY, CDR2 FYNNEI. The CDR3 sequence is CASLNSLGTAATF. CDR3 DNA sequence: TGTGCCAGCCTAAATAGTCTGGGGACAGCAGCCACCTTC.

This chain uses TRBV7-6 with TRBJ1-2; tentatively, D is TRBD1 (5 bases). V lost 5 bases to trimming and J lost 0 bases, with 13 bases between them. Per the germline V gene, CDR1 is SGHVS and CDR2 is FNYEAQ. The CDR3 has 15 amino acids. The chain's CDR3 is CASSDRRGTNYGYTF. The CDR3 DNA is TGTGCCAGCAGCGATAGAAGGGGAACTAACTATGGCTACACCTTC.